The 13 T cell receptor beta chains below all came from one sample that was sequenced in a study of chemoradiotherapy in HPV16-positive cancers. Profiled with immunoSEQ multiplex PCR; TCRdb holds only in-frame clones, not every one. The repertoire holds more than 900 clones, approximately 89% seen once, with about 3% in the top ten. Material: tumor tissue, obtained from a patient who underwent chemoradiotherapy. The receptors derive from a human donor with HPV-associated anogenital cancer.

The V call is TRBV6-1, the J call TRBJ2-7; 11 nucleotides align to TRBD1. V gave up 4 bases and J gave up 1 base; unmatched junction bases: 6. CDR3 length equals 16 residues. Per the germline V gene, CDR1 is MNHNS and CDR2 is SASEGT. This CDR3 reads CASSAWDRGLSYEQYF. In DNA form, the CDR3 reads TGTGCCAGCAGTGCTTGGGACAGGGGGTTGTCCTACGAGCAGTACTTC.

The CDR3 here is CASSVSGNEQFF. CDR3 nucleotide sequence: TGTGCCAGCAGCGTATCCGGGAATGAGCAGTTCTTC. The chain links TRBV11-3 to TRBJ2-1; no clear D. Germline V gene lookup returns CDR1 SGHNT and CDR2 YENEEA. V was trimmed by 5 bases and J by 7 bases, leaving 9 bases between them. The CDR3 runs to 12 residues.

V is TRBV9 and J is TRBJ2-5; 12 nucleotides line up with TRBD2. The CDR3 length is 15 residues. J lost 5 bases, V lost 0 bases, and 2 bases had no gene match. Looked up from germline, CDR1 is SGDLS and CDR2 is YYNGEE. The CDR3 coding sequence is TGTGCCAGCAGCGTAGGACTAGCGGGGGTGGAGACCCAGTACTTC. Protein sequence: CASSVGLAGVETQYF.

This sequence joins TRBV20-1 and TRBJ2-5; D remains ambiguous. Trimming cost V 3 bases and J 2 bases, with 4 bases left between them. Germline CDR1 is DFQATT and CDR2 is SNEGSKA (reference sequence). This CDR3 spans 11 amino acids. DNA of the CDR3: TGCAGTGCTAGCGGGCAAGAGACCCAGTACTTC. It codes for CSASGQETQYF.

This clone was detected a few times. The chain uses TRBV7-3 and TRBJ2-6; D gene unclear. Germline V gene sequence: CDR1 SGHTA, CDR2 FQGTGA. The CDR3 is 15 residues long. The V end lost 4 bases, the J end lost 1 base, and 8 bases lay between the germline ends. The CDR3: CASSSWVSGANVLTF. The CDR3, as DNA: TGTGCCAGCAGCTCCTGGGTTTCTGGGGCCAACGTCCTGACTTTC.

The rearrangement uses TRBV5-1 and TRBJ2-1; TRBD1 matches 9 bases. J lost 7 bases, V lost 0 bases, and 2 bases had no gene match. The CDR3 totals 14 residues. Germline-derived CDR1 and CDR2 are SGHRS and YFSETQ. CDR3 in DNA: TGCGCCAGCAGCTTGGTGACAGGGGGAAATGAGCAGTTCTTC. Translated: CASSLVTGGNEQFF.

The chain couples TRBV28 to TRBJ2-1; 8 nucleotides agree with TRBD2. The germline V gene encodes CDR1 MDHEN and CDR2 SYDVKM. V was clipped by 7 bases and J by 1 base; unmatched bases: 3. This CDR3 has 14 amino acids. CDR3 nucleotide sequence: TGTGCCAGCATGGCGGGAGGTTCCTACAATGAGCAGTTCTTC. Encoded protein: CASMAGGSYNEQFF.

CDR3 in amino acids: CASSINTEAFF. The CDR3, as DNA: TGCGCCAGCAGCATAAACACTGAAGCTTTCTTT. V gene TRBV5-1 combines with J gene TRBJ1-1; D uncertain. Trimming cost V 4 bases and J 2 bases, with 3 bases left between them. The germline V gene has CDR1 SGHRS and CDR2 YFSETQ. The CDR3 runs 11 residues.

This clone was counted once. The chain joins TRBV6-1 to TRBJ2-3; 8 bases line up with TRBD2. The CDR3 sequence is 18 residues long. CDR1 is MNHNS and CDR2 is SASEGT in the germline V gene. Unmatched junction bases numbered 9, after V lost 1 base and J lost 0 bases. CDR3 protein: CASSEGLAGATSTDTQYF. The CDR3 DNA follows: TGTGCCAGCAGTGAAGGCCTAGCGGGCGCCACTAGCACAGATACGCAGTATTTT.

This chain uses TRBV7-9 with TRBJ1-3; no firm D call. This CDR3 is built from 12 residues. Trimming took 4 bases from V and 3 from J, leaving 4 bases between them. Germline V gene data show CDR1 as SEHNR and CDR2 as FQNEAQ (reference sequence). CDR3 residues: CASSYYGNTIYF. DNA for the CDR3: TGTGCCAGCAGCTACTATGGAAACACCATATATTTT. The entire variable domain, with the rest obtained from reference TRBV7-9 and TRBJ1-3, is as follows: DTGVSQNPRHKITKRGQNVTFRCDPISEHNRLYWYRQTLGQGPEFLTYFQNEAQLEKSRLLSDRFSAERPKGSFSTLEIQRTEQGDSAMYLCASSYYGNTIYFGEGSWLTVV.

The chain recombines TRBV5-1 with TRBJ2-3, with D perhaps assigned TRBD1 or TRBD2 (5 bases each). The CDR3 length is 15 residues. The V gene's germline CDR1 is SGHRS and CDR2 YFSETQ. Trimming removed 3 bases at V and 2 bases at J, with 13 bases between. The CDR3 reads CASSYPGDVTDTQYF. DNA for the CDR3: TGCGCCAGCAGCTATCCCGGGGACGTCACAGATACGCAGTATTTT.

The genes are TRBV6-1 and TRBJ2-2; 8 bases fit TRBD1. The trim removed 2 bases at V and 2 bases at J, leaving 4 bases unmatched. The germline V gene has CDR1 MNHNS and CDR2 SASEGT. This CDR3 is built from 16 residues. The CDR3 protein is CASSERQGPNTGELFF. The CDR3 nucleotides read TGTGCCAGCAGTGAACGACAGGGGCCCAACACCGGGGAGCTGTTTTTT.

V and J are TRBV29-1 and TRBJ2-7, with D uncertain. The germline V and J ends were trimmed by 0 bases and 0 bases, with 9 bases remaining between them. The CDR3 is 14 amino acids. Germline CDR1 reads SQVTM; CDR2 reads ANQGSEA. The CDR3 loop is CSVEDRTSSYEQYF. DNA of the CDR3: TGCAGCGTTGAAGACAGGACGAGCTCCTACGAGCAGTACTTC.